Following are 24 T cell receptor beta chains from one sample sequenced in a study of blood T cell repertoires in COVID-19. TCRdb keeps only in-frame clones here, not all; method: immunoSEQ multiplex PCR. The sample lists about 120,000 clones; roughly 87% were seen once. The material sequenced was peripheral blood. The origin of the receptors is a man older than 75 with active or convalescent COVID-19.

CDR3 sequence reads: CASSPTGTSVNNEQFF. In DNA, the CDR3 is TGTGCCAGCAGCCCAACCGGGACTAGCGTTAACAATGAGCAGTTCTTC. V usage is TRBV7-9 and J usage is TRBJ2-1, with 10 bases identical to TRBD2. Trimming at V came to 5 bases and at J to 5 bases, leaving 9 bases not matched to a gene. The germline V gene has CDR1 SEHNR and CDR2 FQNEAQ (reference sequence). This CDR3 is built from 16 residues.

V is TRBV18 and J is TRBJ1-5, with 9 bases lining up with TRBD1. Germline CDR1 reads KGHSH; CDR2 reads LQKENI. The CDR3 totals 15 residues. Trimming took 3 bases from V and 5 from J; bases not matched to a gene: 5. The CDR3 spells CASSPSDRGDQPQHF. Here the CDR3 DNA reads TGTGCCAGCTCACCGTCGGACAGGGGAGATCAGCCCCAGCATTTT.

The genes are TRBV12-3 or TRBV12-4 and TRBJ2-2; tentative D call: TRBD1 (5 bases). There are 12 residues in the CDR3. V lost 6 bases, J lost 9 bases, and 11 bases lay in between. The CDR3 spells CASSPQGRELFF. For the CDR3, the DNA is TGTGCCAGCAGCCCGCAGGGAAGGGAGCTGTTTTTT.

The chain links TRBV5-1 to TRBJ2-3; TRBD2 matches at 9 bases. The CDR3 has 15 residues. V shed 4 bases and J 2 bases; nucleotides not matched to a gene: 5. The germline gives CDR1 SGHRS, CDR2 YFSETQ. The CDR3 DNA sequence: TGCGCCAGCAGCCTTAGCGGGAGAATCACAGATACGCAGTATTTT. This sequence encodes CASSLSGRITDTQYF.

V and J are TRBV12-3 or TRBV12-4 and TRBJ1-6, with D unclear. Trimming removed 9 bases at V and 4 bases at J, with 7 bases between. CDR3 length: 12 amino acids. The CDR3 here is CASREYNSPLHF. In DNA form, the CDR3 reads TGTGCCAGTAGGGAGTATAATTCACCCCTCCACTTT.

The CDR3 DNA reads TGTGCCAGCTCACGGGGACTAGGAGAGACCCAGTACTTC. This encodes CASSRGLGETQYF. The chain couples TRBV18 to TRBJ2-5; 8 bases fit TRBD2. This CDR3 region has 13 residues. The V gene end was trimmed by 4 bases and the J gene end by 4 bases; junction bases not matched to a gene: 2. The germline V gene has CDR1 KGHSH and CDR2 LQKENI.

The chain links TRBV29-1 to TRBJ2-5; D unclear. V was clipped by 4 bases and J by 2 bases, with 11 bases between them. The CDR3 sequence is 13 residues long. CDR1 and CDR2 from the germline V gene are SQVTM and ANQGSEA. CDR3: CSVALGPQETQYF. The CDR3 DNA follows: TGCAGCGTTGCTCTTGGGCCACAAGAGACCCAGTACTTC.

The CDR3 spells CASRQPNSNQPQHF. In DNA, the CDR3 is TGTGCCAGCAGACAACCCAATAGCAATCAGCCCCAGCATTTT. The chain recombines TRBV28 with TRBJ1-5; D is unresolved. This CDR3 has 14 amino acids. Between the trimmed V and J ends, which lost 6 bases and 0 bases, there was a span of 9 bases. Germline CDR1 reads MDHEN; CDR2 reads SYDVKM.

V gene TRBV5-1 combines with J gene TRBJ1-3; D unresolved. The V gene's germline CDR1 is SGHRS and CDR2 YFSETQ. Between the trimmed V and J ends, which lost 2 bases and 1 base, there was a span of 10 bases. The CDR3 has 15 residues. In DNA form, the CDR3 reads TGCGCCAGCAGCTTCGGAACGGGATCTGGAAACACCATATATTTT. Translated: CASSFGTGSGNTIYF.

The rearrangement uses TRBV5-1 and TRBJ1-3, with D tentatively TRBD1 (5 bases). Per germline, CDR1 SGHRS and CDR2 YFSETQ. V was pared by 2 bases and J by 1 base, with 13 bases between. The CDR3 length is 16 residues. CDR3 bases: TGCGCCAGCAGCTTCACTCAGGGATCATCTGGAAACACCATATATTTT. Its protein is CASSFTQGSSGNTIYF.

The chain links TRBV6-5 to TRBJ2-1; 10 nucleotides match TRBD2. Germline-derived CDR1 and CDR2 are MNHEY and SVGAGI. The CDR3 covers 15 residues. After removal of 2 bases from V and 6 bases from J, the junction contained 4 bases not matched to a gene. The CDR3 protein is CASSYMSSGGNEQFF. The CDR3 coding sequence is TGTGCCAGCAGTTACATGTCTAGCGGGGGCAATGAGCAGTTCTTC.

This CDR3 is CASSVALVDRTYEQYF. CDR3 nucleotides: TGTGCCAGCAGCGTAGCTTTGGTCGACAGAACCTACGAGCAGTACTTC. This chain links TRBV9 with TRBJ2-7, with a weak D call TRBD1 (5 bases). The CDR3 length is 16 residues. With 0 bases removed from V and 2 bases from J, the gap between germline ends came to 15 bases. Germline loops: CDR1 SGDLS, CDR2 YYNGEE.

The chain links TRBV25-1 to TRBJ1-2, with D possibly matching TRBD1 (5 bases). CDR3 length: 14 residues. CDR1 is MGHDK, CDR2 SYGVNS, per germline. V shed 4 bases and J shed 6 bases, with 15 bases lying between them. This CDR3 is CASSASAQGNGYTF. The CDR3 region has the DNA TGTGCCAGCAGTGCCAGTGCCCAGGGTAATGGCTACACCTTC.

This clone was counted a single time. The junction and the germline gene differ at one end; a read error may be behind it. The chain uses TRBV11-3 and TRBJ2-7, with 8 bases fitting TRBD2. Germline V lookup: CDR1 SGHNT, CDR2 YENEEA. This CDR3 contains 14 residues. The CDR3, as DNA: TGTGCCAGCAGCTTAGAGGACGGGAGGGTCCCAGATCGCTTC. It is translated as CASSLEDGRVPDRF.

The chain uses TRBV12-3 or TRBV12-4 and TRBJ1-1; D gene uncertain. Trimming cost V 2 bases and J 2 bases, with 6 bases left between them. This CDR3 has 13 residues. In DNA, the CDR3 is TGTGCCAGCAGTTTAAGTAGAAACACTGAAGCTTTCTTT. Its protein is CASSLSRNTEAFF.

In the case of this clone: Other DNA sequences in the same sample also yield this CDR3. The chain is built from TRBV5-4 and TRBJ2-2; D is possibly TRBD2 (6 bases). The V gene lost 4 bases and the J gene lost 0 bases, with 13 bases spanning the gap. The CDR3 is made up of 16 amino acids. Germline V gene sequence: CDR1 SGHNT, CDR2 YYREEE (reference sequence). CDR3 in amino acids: CASSLAGGANTGELFF. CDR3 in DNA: TGTGCCAGCAGCCTTGCGGGCGGGGCGAACACCGGGGAGCTGTTTTTT.

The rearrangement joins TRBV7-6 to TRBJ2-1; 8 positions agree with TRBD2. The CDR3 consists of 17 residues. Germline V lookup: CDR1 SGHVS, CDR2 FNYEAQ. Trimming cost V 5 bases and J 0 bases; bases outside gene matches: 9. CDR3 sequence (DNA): TGTGCCAGCAGCCTGTCGGACGGGGGGGCCTCCTACAATGAGCAGTTCTTC. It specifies CASSLSDGGASYNEQFF.

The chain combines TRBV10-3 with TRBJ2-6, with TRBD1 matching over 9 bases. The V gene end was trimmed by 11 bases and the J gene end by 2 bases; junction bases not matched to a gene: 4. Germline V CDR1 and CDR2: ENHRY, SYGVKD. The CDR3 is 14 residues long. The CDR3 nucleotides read TGTGCCGCACAGGGGGCTGCTGGGGCCAACGTCCTGACTTTC. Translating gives CAAQGAAGANVLTF.

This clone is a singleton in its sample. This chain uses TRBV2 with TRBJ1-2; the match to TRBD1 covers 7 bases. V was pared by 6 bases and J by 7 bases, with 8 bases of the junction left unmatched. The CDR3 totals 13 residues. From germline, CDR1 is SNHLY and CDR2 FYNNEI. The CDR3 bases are TGTGCCAGCAGCCCGTCAGGGGGAAGTGGCTACACCTTC. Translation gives CASSPSGGSGYTF.

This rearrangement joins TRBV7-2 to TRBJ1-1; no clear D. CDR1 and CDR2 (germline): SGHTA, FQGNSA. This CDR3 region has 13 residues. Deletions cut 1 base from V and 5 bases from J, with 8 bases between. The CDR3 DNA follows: TGTGCCAGCAGCTTAGAGCGGGGAACTGAAGCTTTCTTT. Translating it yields CASSLERGTEAFF.

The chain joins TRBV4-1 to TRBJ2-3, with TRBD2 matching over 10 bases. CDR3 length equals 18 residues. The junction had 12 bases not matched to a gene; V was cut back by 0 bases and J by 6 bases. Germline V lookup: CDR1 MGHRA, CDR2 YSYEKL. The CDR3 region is CASSQDKGLAGVPDTQYF. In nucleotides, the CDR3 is TGCGCCAGCAGCCAAGATAAGGGCCTAGCGGGGGTCCCTGATACGCAGTATTTT.

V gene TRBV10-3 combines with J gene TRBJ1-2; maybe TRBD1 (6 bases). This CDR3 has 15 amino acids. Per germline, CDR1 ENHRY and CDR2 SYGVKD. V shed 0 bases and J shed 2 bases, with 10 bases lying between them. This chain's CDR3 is CAISESRGSNYGYTF. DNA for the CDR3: TGTGCCATCAGTGAGTCAAGGGGGAGCAACTATGGCTACACCTTC.

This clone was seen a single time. In nucleotides, the CDR3 is TGTGCCAGCAGCCTGGGGACAGGGGTTAATCAGCCCCAGCATTTT. Translating gives CASSLGTGVNQPQHF. This chain links TRBV3-1 (or the pseudogene TRBV3-2) with TRBJ1-5; TRBD1 matches at 10 bases. This CDR3 region has 15 residues. V trimming: 4 bases; J trimming: 4 bases; junction bases outside the gene matches: 4. From germline, CDR1 is LGHDT and CDR2 YNNKEL (reference sequence).

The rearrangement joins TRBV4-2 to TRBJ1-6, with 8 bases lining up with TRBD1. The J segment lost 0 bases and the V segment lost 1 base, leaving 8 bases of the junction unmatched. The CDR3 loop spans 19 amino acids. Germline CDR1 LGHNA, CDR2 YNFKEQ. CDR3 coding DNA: TGTGCCAGCAGCCAAGTACGACAGGGGTACGGCTCCTATAATTCACCCCTCCACTTT. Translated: CASSQVRQGYGSYNSPLHF.